The following is a T cell receptor beta chain sequence with its context. The antigen is undetermined. Assay used: immunoSEQ multiplex PCR; TCRdb lists only in-frame clones, some missing. The sample shows hundreds of clones, roughly three quarters of them seen only once. This specimen belongs to a study of tissue T cells after allogeneic stem cell transplantation. Overall study context: Patients with graft-versus-host disease had grafts: four unmodified, three CD34-selected and T-cell-depleted. Findings and caveats of the study: TCR repertoires tracked anatomic similarity, regardless of disease or transplant status.

The germline V gene has CDR1 PRHDT and CDR2 FYEKMQ (reference sequence). Trimming cost V 3 bases and J 1 base; bases outside gene matches: 1. The CDR3 spans 14 residues. This research-autopsy study prospectively enrolled adult allogeneic hematopoietic cell transplant recipients with steroid-refractory graft-versus-host disease. V usage is TRBV13 and J usage is TRBJ2-5; 8 nucleotides align to TRBD2. The clonotype was recovered from a female patient aged 18 to 49 with steroid-refractory graft-versus-host disease after an allogeneic stem cell transplant. The graft donor may have given rise to some T cells. Sequencing was performed on mid-colon tissue, taken at autopsy. CDR3 region: CASSFRGGQETQYF. In DNA, the CDR3 is TGTGCCAGCAGCTTTCGGGGGGGCCAAGAGACCCAGTACTTC.